A selection of T cell receptor beta chains follows, all from one sample in a study of early T cells in non-severe SARS-CoV-2 infection. TCRdb re-called the 5' RACE reads through MiXCR, storing one row per CDR3 protein. The data hold 55,000 to 85,000 distinct CDR3 sequences, with 9% to 15% observed a single time. The material sequenced was whole blood. Receptor source: an adult who was a healthcare worker with PCR-confirmed SARS-CoV-2 infection or an uninfected control (not recorded which). CDR3s include the opening cysteine and the closing phenylalanine or tryptophan. The D gene is left open where the match is weak. Only part of the rows carry a size: once, few, many, or a class if the clone is expanded.

d_call j_call v_call clone_size cdr3_nt cdr3_aa
. TRBJ2-3 TRBV20-1 few TGCAGTGCTAAGGCGGGCGTAACAGATACGCAGTATTTT CSAKAGVTDTQYF
. TRBJ1-5 TRBV14 . TGTGCCAGCAGCCAAGGGGCAGAGAATAGCAATCAGCCCCAGCATTTT CASSQGAENSNQPQHF
. TRBJ1-2 TRBV5-5 many TGTGCCAGCAGCTTGGGGGTACCCTTTATGCATGGCTACACCTTC CASSLGVPFMHGYTF
. TRBJ1-5 TRBV2 few TGTGCCAGCAGTCTGGAGGGGAGCAATCAGCCCCAGCATTTT CASSLEGSNQPQHF
. TRBJ2-7 TRBV12-3/TRBV12-4 few TGTGCCAGCAGTTTATCTTGGTCGGCGCACGAGCAGTACTTC CASSLSWSAHEQYF
TRBD2 TRBJ2-1 TRBV25-1 many TGTGCCAGCAGTTACATTGCAGCCGGGACTAGGGACAATGAGCAGTTCTTC CASSYIAAGTRDNEQFF
TRBD1 TRBJ1-6 TRBV7-9 many TGTGCCAGCAGCTTAGCGCTCATTGGACAGGCTAATTCACCCCTCCACTTT CASSLALIGQANSPLHF
. TRBJ1-2 TRBV7-9 . TGTGCCAGCAGCTTAATCCGGGGAAGAAACTATGGCTACACCTTC CASSLIRGRNYGYTF
TRBD1 TRBJ2-2 TRBV7-9 . TGTGCCAGCCGTCTACAGGGGGCTGGGGCCGGGGAGCTGTTTTTT CASRLQGAGAGELFF
. TRBJ2-2 TRBV11-2 . TGTGCCAGCAGCTCCATTCCGGGCTTCGGGGAGCTGTTTTTT CASSSIPGFGELFF
. TRBJ1-2 TRBV5-6 few TGTGCCAGCAGCTTGGCCGGCAGGATGTATAGCTATGGCTACACCTTC CASSLAGRMYSYGYTF
TRBD2 TRBJ2-5 TRBV2 . TGTGCCAGTTCACCGGGACTAGCGGGGGCCCGAATGCAAGAGACCCAGTACTTC CASSPGLAGARMQETQYF
TRBD2 TRBJ2-5 TRBV2 few TGTGCCAGCAGTGGACTAGCGGGATATGAGACCCAGTACTTC CASSGLAGYETQYF
. TRBJ2-3 TRBV5-4 few TGTGCCAGCAGCGGGGTCTCCACAGATACGCAGTATTTT CASSGVSTDTQYF
. TRBJ2-2 TRBV3-1 few TGTGCCAGCAGCCTAGCCCTGAACACCGGGGAGCTGTTTTTT CASSLALNTGELFF
. TRBJ2-4 TRBV18 few TGTGCCAGCTCACCTGGAGGCCCCACCGCCAAAAACATTCAGTACTTC CASSPGGPTAKNIQYF
. TRBJ2-7 TRBV28 . TGTGCCAGCTGGGGAGGAGGAGGGAGTCACTACGAGCAGTACTTC CASWGGGGSHYEQYF
. TRBJ1-2 TRBV6-5 many TGTGCCAGCAGTTACTCCCAGGGGTATGGCTACACCTTC CASSYSQGYGYTF
. TRBJ2-7 TRBV7-6 few TGTGCCAGCAGCCCCCGGTTGGGAGGGGGGACCTACGAGCAGTACTTC CASSPRLGGGTYEQYF
TRBD2 TRBJ2-2 TRBV7-9 . TGTGGTACCCGGGGAGGGGCCACCGGGGAGCTGTTTTTT CGTRGGATGELFF
. TRBJ1-2 TRBV28 many TGTGCCAGCAGTCTACAGCCCAGCGGGTATGGCTACACCTTC CASSLQPSGYGYTF
. TRBJ2-1 TRBV10-1 many TGCGCCAGCAGTGAGTCGAATGGCAGGCCATACAATGAGCAGTTCTTC CASSESNGRPYNEQFF
. TRBJ2-2 TRBV5-1 many TGCGCCAGCAGCATAATATCAGGGGAGCTGTTTTTT CASSIISGELFF
TRBD1 TRBJ2-1 TRBV12-3/TRBV12-4 many TGTGCCAGCAGTCTTATAGGGGGCTGGGGCGGTAATGAGCAGTTCTTC CASSLIGGWGGNEQFF
TRBD2 TRBJ2-1 TRBV29-1 few TGCAGCGTTGTCTGGCCTAGCGGGGCCCATGAGCAGTTCTTC CSVVWPSGAHEQFF
. TRBJ2-5 TRBV19 few TGTGCCAGTAGTATTCTGCGGGAAGAGACCCAGTACTTC CASSILREETQYF
TRBD1 TRBJ1-1 TRBV5-1 once TGCGCCAGCATGCAAGAGCGACAGGGGCGCACTGAAGCCTTCTTT CASMQERQGRTEAFF
TRBD2 TRBJ2-7 TRBV2 . TGTGCCAGCACAGGGAGGACTAGCGGGGGCGAGCAGTACTTC CASTGRTSGGEQYF
. TRBJ2-7 TRBV5-1 . TGCGCCAGCAGCCCGTCGGCCTGGGACCACGAGCAGTACTTC CASSPSAWDHEQYF
. TRBJ2-3 TRBV30 . TGTGCCTTGAGGAGAGCTCAGAAATCAGATACGCAGTATTTT CALRRAQKSDTQYF
. TRBJ2-5 TRBV9 many TGTGCCAGCAGCGATTCTACCGGGGGCGAGACCCAGTACTTC CASSDSTGGETQYF
. TRBJ2-5 TRBV7-2 . TGTGCCAGCAGCTCTAGAAAGCGGACTACGCAAGAGACCCAGTACTTC CASSSRKRTTQETQYF
TRBD1 TRBJ2-1 TRBV9 . TGTGCCAGCAGCCCAGGACAGGGCTACAATGAGCAGTTCTTC CASSPGQGYNEQFF
TRBD2 TRBJ2-7 TRBV4-1 few TGCGCCAGCAGCCAAGCTCCTAGCGGGAGGGCCGCCGAGCAGTACTTC CASSQAPSGRAAEQYF
. TRBJ1-4 TRBV27 few TGTGCCAGCAGTTTGACAGATAGTAATGAAAAACTGTTTTTT CASSLTDSNEKLFF
. TRBJ2-5 TRBV10-3 many TGTGCCATCAGTGAGTCAGGGCCCCAAGAGACCCAGTACTTC CAISESGPQETQYF
. TRBJ2-3 TRBV9 few TGTGCCAGCAGCGGACCCTTTGCAGATACGCAGTATTTT CASSGPFADTQYF
TRBD2 TRBJ2-2 TRBV12-3/TRBV12-4 few TGTGCCAGCACCAGGCTAGCGGGAATCCTCACCGGGGAGCTGTTTTTT CASTRLAGILTGELFF
. TRBJ2-1 TRBV2 . TGTGCCATCACCGGTAGGAATGAGCAGTTCTTC CAITGRNEQFF
. TRBJ2-7 TRBV9 . TGTGCCAGCAGCGTAACAGCGGTGAGCTCCTACGAGCAGTACTTC CASSVTAVSSYEQYF
TRBD1 TRBJ1-2 TRBV14 few TGTGCCAGCAGCCCAGACAGGGGGCGAAGAGGCTACACCTTC CASSPDRGRRGYTF
. TRBJ1-1 TRBV5-5 few TGTGCCAGCAGCTGGCCGGGGGACACTGAAGCTTTCTTT CASSWPGDTEAFF
. TRBJ1-2 TRBV6-1 . TGTGCCAGCAGTGTAACGCTGAATGATGGCTACACCTTC CASSVTLNDGYTF
TRBD1 TRBJ1-3 TRBV11-3 many TGTGCCAGCAGCGTAACAACAGGGGGCTCTGGAAACACCATATATTTT CASSVTTGGSGNTIYF